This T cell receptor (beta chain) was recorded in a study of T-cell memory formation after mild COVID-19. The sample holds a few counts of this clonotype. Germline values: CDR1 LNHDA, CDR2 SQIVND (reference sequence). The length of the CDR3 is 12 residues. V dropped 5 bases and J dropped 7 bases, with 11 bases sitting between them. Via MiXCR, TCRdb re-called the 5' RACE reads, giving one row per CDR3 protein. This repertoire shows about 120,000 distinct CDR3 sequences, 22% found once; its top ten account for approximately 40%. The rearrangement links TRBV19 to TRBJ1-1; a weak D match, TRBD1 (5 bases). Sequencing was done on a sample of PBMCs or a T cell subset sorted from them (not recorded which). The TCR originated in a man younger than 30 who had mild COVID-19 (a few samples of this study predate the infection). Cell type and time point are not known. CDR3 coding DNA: TGTGCCAGTAGTCCGGGGGTCAATGAAGCTTTCTTT. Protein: CASSPGVNEAFF.